The 6 T cell receptor beta chains presented below share a single source sample, sequenced in a study of response to subunit inactivated influenza vaccine. MiXCR, run by TCRdb on the RT-PCR reads, gives a single entry per CDR3 protein. The table has around 180,000 distinct CDR3 sequences, around 9% seen once; the top ten hold about a tenth. The material sequenced was non-naive T cells sorted from PBMCs, taken on the day of vaccination. The receptors stem from a man between 50 and 59 years old who received an inactivated influenza vaccine.

The chain joins TRBV7-2 to TRBJ2-4, with 8 bases matching TRBD1. The CDR3 extends over 16 amino acids. Germline CDR1 is SGHTA and CDR2 is FQGNSA. V shed 1 base, J shed 6 bases, and the junction held 8 bases outside the gene matches. Written as DNA, the CDR3 is TGTGCCAGCAGCTTAGTCGTCGGGCAGGGGGCAAACATTCAGTACTTC. It encodes CASSLVVGQGANIQYF.

This chain joins TRBV18 and TRBJ2-7; 7 nucleotides agree with TRBD1. This CDR3 is built from 18 residues. J lost 3 bases, V lost 3 bases, and 17 bases had no gene match. CDR1 KGHSH and CDR2 LQKENI come from the germline V gene. The CDR3 DNA sequence: TGTGCCAGCTCACCGGCGACAGGGAGCCTACCATTAAGCTACGAGCAGTACTTC. This encodes CASSPATGSLPLSYEQYF.

V gene TRBV2 combines with J gene TRBJ1-5, with a weak D call TRBD1 (5 bases). V dropped 6 bases and J dropped 2 bases, with 17 bases sitting between them. The CDR3 spans 16 residues. Germline-derived CDR1 and CDR2 are SNHLY and FYNNEI. The CDR3 DNA is TGTGCCAGCAGCCCTTTGGGGACGGTGGGCAATCAGCCCCAGCATTTT. Amino acid sequence: CASSPLGTVGNQPQHF. The variable domain in full, completed from reference TRBV2 and TRBJ1-5, reads EPEVTQTPSHQVTQMGQEVILRCVPISNHLYFYWYRQILGQKVEFLVSFYNNEISEKSEIFDDQFSVERPDGSNFTLKIRSTKLEDSAMYFCASSPLGTVGNQPQHFGDGTRLSIL.

This chain connects TRBV24-1 to TRBJ2-3; D unclear. V was clipped by 9 bases and J by 1 base, with 7 bases between them. Germline values: CDR1 KGHDR, CDR2 SFDVKD. The CDR3 extends over 12 amino acids. The CDR3: CATGSGTDTQYF. Here the CDR3 DNA reads TGTGCCACCGGGTCTGGCACAGATACGCAGTATTTT.

The genes are TRBV28 and TRBJ2-1; 9 bases are a match to TRBD2. This CDR3 comprises 16 residues. Losses at the gene ends were 5 bases for V and 0 bases for J; bases not matched to a gene: 5. The germline CDR1 and CDR2 sequences are MDHEN and SYDVKM. In DNA form, the CDR3 reads TGTGCCAGCAGTAACCCTAGCGGGAACTCCTACAATGAGCAGTTCTTC. Its protein product is CASSNPSGNSYNEQFF.

This chain connects TRBV9 to TRBJ2-1, with TRBD2 matching 10 bases. This CDR3 comprises 17 residues. CDR1 is SGDLS and CDR2 is YYNGEE in the germline V gene. V shed 4 bases, J shed 8 bases, and the junction held 15 bases outside the gene matches. This CDR3 reads CASSIAPRAGGRDEQFF. The CDR3 region has the DNA TGTGCCAGCAGCATTGCTCCCCGAGCGGGAGGGCGGGATGAGCAGTTCTTC.